This TCR beta chain was sequenced in a study of blood T cell repertoires in COVID-19. Study-wide context: Each recovered donor of Cohort 3 presented with two negative PCRs, clearance, or symptom resolution.

Per the original methods: Cell counts per sample came from amplifying reference gene primers. Sequencing was performed with immunoSEQ multiplex PCR; in TCRdb, only in-frame clones are kept and a portion is missing. From that table come the V and J calls and clone size; the DNA was used to work out D and trimming. This repertoire shows hundreds of thousands of clones, 80% to 90% found once; its top ten account for more than 1.5%. CDR3 length equals 15 residues. Germline-derived CDR1 and CDR2 are LGHNA and YNFKEQ. Trimming took off 5 bases at V and 3 bases at J, with 14 bases between the two ends. Recruitment covered about two dozen US areas and drew participants whose ages spanned roughly 18 to 89 years. Membership in each cohort depended on participant-reported clinical history.

J is TRBJ2-1 and V is TRBV4-2; D is possibly TRBD2 (6 bases). The sequence was obtained from a middle-aged man in a cohort exposed to, infected with or recovered from COVID-19 (not recorded which). Sequencing was performed on PBMCs or T cells enriched from blood (not recorded which). The CDR3 nucleotides read TGTGCCAGCAGCGCACTAGCTCAGGGCTACAATGAGCAGTTCTTC. Its protein product is CASSALAQGYNEQFF.